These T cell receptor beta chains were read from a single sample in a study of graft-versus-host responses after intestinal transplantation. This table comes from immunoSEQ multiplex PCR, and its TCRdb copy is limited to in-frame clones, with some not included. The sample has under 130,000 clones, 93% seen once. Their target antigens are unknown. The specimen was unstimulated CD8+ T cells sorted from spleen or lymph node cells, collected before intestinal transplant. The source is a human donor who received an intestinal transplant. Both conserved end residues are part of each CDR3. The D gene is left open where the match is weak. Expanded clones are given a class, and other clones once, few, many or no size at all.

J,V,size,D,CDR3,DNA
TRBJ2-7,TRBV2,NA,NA,CASSEGSIYEQYF,TGTGCCAGCAGTGAAGGTTCGATTTACGAGCAGTACTTC
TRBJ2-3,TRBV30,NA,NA,CAWSVGVLSDTQYF,TGTGCCTGGAGTGTAGGAGTGTTATCGGATACGCAGTATTTT
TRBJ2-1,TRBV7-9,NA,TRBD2,CASSPGLAGWGEQFF,TGTGCCAGCAGCCCGGGACTAGCGGGGTGGGGTGAGCAGTTCTTC
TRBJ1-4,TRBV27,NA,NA,CASKQDGTLNEKLFF,TGTGCCAGTAAACAAGACGGGACCCTGAATGAAAAACTGTTTTTT
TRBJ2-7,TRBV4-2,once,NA,CASSQEATGASYEQYF,TGTGCCAGCAGCCAAGAGGCGACAGGAGCCTCCTACGAGCAGTACTTC
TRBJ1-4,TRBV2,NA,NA,CASVGEKLFF,TGTGCCAGCGTTGGGGAAAAACTGTTTTTT
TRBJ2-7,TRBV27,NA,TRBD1,CASSPTPTGDLEQYF,TGTGCCAGCAGTCCGACCCCGACAGGGGACCTCGAGCAGTACTTC
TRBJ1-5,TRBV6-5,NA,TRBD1,CASRQGFNQPQHF,TGTGCCAGCAGACAGGGGTTTAATCAGCCCCAGCATTTT
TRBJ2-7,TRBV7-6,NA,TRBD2,CASSLSPAGVDEQYF,TGTGCCAGCAGCCTATCCCCGGCGGGGGTAGACGAGCAGTACTTC
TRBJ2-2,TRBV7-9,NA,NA,CAKTGANTGELFF,TGTGCTAAGACGGGAGCGAACACCGGGGAGCTGTTTTTT
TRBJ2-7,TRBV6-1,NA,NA,CAAGPEGNYEQYF,TGTGCCGCCGGACCGGAGGGTAATTACGAGCAGTACTTC
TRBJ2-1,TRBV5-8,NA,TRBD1,CASSLVANRGSDEQFF,TGTGCCAGCAGCTTGGTCGCGAACAGGGGATCGGATGAGCAGTTCTTC
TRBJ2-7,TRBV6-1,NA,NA,CASNWAAPSSYEQYF,TGTGCCAGCAATTGGGCAGCTCCTAGCTCCTACGAGCAGTACTTC